Presented here are 23 T cell receptor beta chains from one specimen sequenced in a study of control samples from healthy donors and cancer patients. TCRdb's copy holds only in-frame clones and misses some; the assay was immunoSEQ multiplex PCR. The data contain about 120,000 clones, 93% of them singletons. Sequenced material: blood. These receptors originate from a young man in good health.

The J gene is TRBJ2-6, the V gene TRBV19; maybe TRBD2 (5 bases). Germline V gives CDR1 LNHDA, CDR2 SQIVND (reference sequence). The CDR3 contains 16 residues. Trimming removed 1 base from V and 4 bases from J, with 11 bases in between. Here the CDR3 reads CASSIAAGGGANVLTF. The CDR3 nucleotides read TGTGCCAGTAGTATAGCTGCGGGTGGCGGGGCCAACGTCCTGACTTTC.

The rearrangement uses TRBV28 and TRBJ1-6; 7 bases are shared with TRBD1. The CDR3 is made up of 20 amino acids. Losses at the gene ends were 1 base for V and 0 bases for J; bases not matched to a gene: 12. The germline CDR1 and CDR2 sequences are MDHEN and SYDVKM. CDR3 nucleotides: TGTGCCAGCAGTTTATTTGTTGGGCAGGGGGGAAGCTCCTATAATTCACCCCTCCACTTT. This gives the protein CASSLFVGQGGSSYNSPLHF.

The gene calls are TRBV3-1 (or the pseudogene TRBV3-2) and TRBJ2-2, with 9 bases identical to TRBD1. This CDR3 region has 15 residues. Per the germline V gene, CDR1 is LGHDT and CDR2 is YNNKEL (reference sequence). V lost 7 bases, J lost 1 base, and 4 bases stayed unmatched. CDR3 protein: CASTGGQGNTGELFF. The CDR3 DNA sequence: TGTGCCAGCACGGGGGGACAGGGGAACACCGGGGAGCTGTTTTTT.

The chain carries TRBV7-9 and TRBJ1-6; 10 bases match TRBD1. The CDR3 contains 14 residues. Trimming removed 6 bases from V and 10 bases from J; junction bases left unmatched: 6. CDR1 is SEHNR, CDR2 FQNEAQ, per germline (reference sequence). CDR3 sequence reads: CASRTGTGDSPLHF. CDR3 nucleotide sequence: TGTGCCAGCAGAACCGGGACAGGGGACTCACCCCTCCACTTT.

The rearrangement joins TRBV5-1 to TRBJ1-1; D is unclear. Germline loops: CDR1 SGHRS, CDR2 YFSETQ. Deletions cut 1 base from V and 1 base from J, with 11 bases between. This CDR3 is built from 15 residues. CDR3: CASSLSVIGNTEAFF. DNA for the CDR3: TGCGCCAGCAGCTTGTCCGTAATTGGGAACACTGAAGCTTTCTTT.

The chain carries TRBV21-1 and TRBJ1-2. TRBV21-1 is a pseudogene segment. This CDR3 comprises 16 residues. CDR3 DNA sequence: TGTGCCAGCAGCAAACGAGTCGGATCCCCCTACTATGGCTACACCTTC. It is translated as CASSKRVGSPYYGYTF.

The chain is built from TRBV11-2 and TRBJ2-1; D may be TRBD2 (5 bases). V was cut by 7 bases and J by 4 bases, with 17 bases left in between. The germline V gene encodes CDR1 SGHAT and CDR2 FQNNGV. CDR3 length equals 15 residues. The CDR3 spells CASTPQAAGYNEQFF. The CDR3 nucleotides read TGTGCCAGCACCCCCCAAGCGGCAGGTTACAATGAGCAGTTCTTC.

The rearrangement uses TRBV5-1 and TRBJ2-1, with 8 bases fitting TRBD2. CDR3 length equals 15 residues. Germline values: CDR1 SGHRS, CDR2 YFSETQ. With V trimmed by 3 bases and J by 0 bases, 2 bases remained unmatched. CDR3 in DNA: TGCGCCAGCAGCTCAGGGACTAGCTCCTACAATGAGCAGTTCTTC. Amino acid sequence: CASSSGTSSYNEQFF.

This sequence joins TRBV6-2 or TRBV6-3 and TRBJ1-5, with TRBD1 as a possible D gene (6 bases). The CDR3 extends over 16 amino acids. The V gene's germline CDR1 is MNHEY and CDR2 SVGEGT. V was cut by 5 bases and J by 3 bases, with 17 bases left in between. CDR3 bases: TGTGCCAGCAGTCGTAGGGCAGGGGCCCTCAATCAGCCCCAGCATTTT. Residues: CASSRRAGALNQPQHF.

The chain has TRBV4-1 and TRBJ2-1, with D uncertain. Trimming removed 0 bases from V and 8 bases from J, with 8 bases in between. From germline, CDR1 is MGHRA and CDR2 YSYEKL. CDR3 length equals 13 residues. CDR3 coding DNA: TGCGCCAGCAGCCAAGAAGACATGGATGAGCAGTTCTTC. Its protein is CASSQEDMDEQFF.

This rearrangement joins TRBV28 to TRBJ1-2, with no clear D. Germline V gives CDR1 MDHEN, CDR2 SYDVKM. V was pared by 2 bases and J by 8 bases, with 15 bases between. The CDR3 totals 14 residues. The CDR3 sequence: CASSLHRYGRGYTF. The DNA of the CDR3 is TGTGCCAGCAGTTTACACAGATACGGGAGAGGCTACACCTTC.

This chain uses TRBV28 with TRBJ1-1; no clear D. V gave up 4 bases and J gave up 4 bases, with 7 bases separating them. The CDR3 covers 12 residues. From germline, CDR1 is MDHEN and CDR2 SYDVKM. The chain's CDR3 is CASSSTSTEAFF. DNA of the CDR3: TGTGCCAGCAGTTCGACCAGCACTGAAGCTTTCTTT.

This sequence joins TRBV5-1 and TRBJ2-1; 11 bases fit TRBD2. CDR3 length: 17 residues. Germline V CDR1 and CDR2: SGHRS, YFSETQ. Trimming at V came to 0 bases and at J to 4 bases, leaving 6 bases not matched to a gene. Here the CDR3 reads CASSLEASGGPYNEQFF. The CDR3 DNA is TGCGCCAGCAGCTTGGAGGCTAGCGGGGGGCCTTACAATGAGCAGTTCTTC.

The genes are TRBV30 and TRBJ1-5; D is unresolved. The CDR3 totals 14 residues. The germline CDR1 and CDR2 sequences are GTSNPN and SVGIG (reference sequence). The V and J ends lost 4 bases and 3 bases respectively, with 13 bases between them. The CDR3 coding sequence is TGTGCCTGGAACCCAGGACCGATCAATCAGCCCCAGCATTTT. Translation gives CAWNPGPINQPQHF.

Note on this clone: The junction does not match germline at one end; this may be a read error. The rearrangement links TRBV12-5 to TRBJ1-1; a possible D gene is TRBD1 (5 bases). In germline, CDR1 is LGHNT, CDR2 FRNRAP. The CDR3 is 12 residues long. In DNA form, the CDR3 reads TGTGCTAGTGGTCCAACCGACAGCCTGGTATACTTT. It translates to CASGPTDSLVYF.

This sequence joins TRBV6-1 and TRBJ1-5; D possibly corresponds to TRBD1 (5 bases). CDR1 is MNHNS and CDR2 is SASEGT in the germline V gene. V was trimmed by 1 base and J by 9 bases, leaving 16 bases between them. The CDR3 covers 15 residues. The CDR3 DNA follows: TGTGCCAGCAGTGAAGACCGAGGGTCCCAGGGGCCCCAGCATTTT. Its protein product is CASSEDRGSQGPQHF.

This chain connects TRBV28 to TRBJ1-2; no firm D call. The ends were cut back, 3 bases at V and 0 bases at J, with 8 bases in the middle. Germline-derived CDR1 and CDR2 are MDHEN and SYDVKM. The length of the CDR3 is 14 residues. The DNA for the CDR3 is TGTGCCAGCAGTTTTCGGGAGACTAACTATGGCTACACCTTC. As protein: CASSFRETNYGYTF.

The rearrangement joins TRBV6-4 to TRBJ1-1; 8 nucleotides agree with TRBD1. The CDR3 consists of 14 residues. Trimming at V came to 5 bases and at J to 1 base, leaving 3 bases not matched to a gene. From germline, CDR1 is MRHNA and CDR2 SNTAGT. The CDR3 region has the DNA TGTGCCAGCAGTCCGGGACAGGCGAACACTGAAGCTTTCTTT. Translating it yields CASSPGQANTEAFF.

The table lists this clone with a count of one. V usage is TRBV5-4 and J usage is TRBJ2-5, with D possibly being TRBD2 (5 bases). CDR3 length: 15 residues. Trimming removed 4 bases from V and 5 bases from J, with 18 bases in between. Germline CDR1 and CDR2: SGHNT and YYREEE (reference sequence). The CDR3 spells CASSLRSVASETQYF. The CDR3 DNA reads as TGTGCCAGCAGCCTCCGTTCGGTAGCGAGTGAGACCCAGTACTTC. Full variable domain (missing parts from reference TRBV5-4 and TRBJ2-5): ETGVTQSPTHLIKTRGQQVTLRCSSQSGHNTVSWYQQALGQGPQFIFQYYREEENGRGNFPPRFSGLQFPNYSSELNVNALELDDSALYLCASSLRSVASETQYFGPGTRLLVL.

The chain has TRBV7-9 and TRBJ2-7, with D uncertain. CDR3 length equals 13 residues. Trimming cost V 2 bases and J 2 bases, with 7 bases left between them. CDR1 is SEHNR, CDR2 FQNEAQ, per germline (reference sequence). CDR3 sequence reads: CASSLPGAYEQYF. In nucleotides, the CDR3 is TGTGCCAGCAGCTTACCAGGTGCCTACGAGCAGTACTTC.

The V call is TRBV15, the J call TRBJ1-4; a weak D match, TRBD1 (5 bases). Germline V gene sequence: CDR1 LNHNV, CDR2 YYDKDF (reference sequence). Between the trimmed V and J ends, which lost 5 bases and 7 bases, there was a span of 14 bases. This CDR3 comprises 14 residues. In DNA, the CDR3 is TGTGCCACCAGCCCTCGGGGCGGATCTGAAAAACTGTTTTTT. Its protein is CATSPRGGSEKLFF. The complete variable domain, with remaining parts taken from reference TRBV15 and TRBJ1-4, reads DAMVIQNPRYQVTQFGKPVTLSCSQTLNHNVMYWYQQKSSQAPKLLFHYYDKDFNNEADTPDNFQSRRPNTSFCFLDIRSPGLGDTAMYLCATSPRGGSEKLFFGSGTQLSVL.

The rearrangement uses TRBV14 and TRBJ1-3, with D unclear. The V and J ends lost 3 bases and 0 bases respectively, with 18 bases between them. Per germline, CDR1 SGHDN and CDR2 FVKESK. CDR3 length equals 18 residues. CDR3: CASSHEIGLSTSGNTIYF. CDR3 DNA sequence: TGTGCCAGCAGCCACGAGATCGGGCTTTCCACCTCTGGAAACACCATATATTTT.

The chain couples TRBV5-5 to TRBJ1-1, with TRBD1 identical over 7 bases. This CDR3 comprises 17 residues. The V segment lost 0 bases and the J segment 1 base; nucleotides outside the gene matches: 9. Germline V gives CDR1 SGHKS, CDR2 YYEKEE (reference sequence). The CDR3 reads CASSLGAGGRTNTEAFF. CDR3 bases: TGTGCCAGCAGCTTGGGGGCAGGGGGACGGACGAACACTGAAGCTTTCTTT. Combining the CDR3 with reference TRBV5-5 and TRBJ1-1 gives the whole variable domain DAGVTQSPTHLIKTRGQQVTLRCSPISGHKSVSWYQQVLGQGPQFIFQYYEKEERGRGNFPDRFSARQFPNYSSELNVNALLLGDSALYLCASSLGAGGRTNTEAFFGQGTRLTVV.